The rows below give T cell receptor beta chains drawn from one sample of a study of blood T cell repertoires in COVID-19. Profiled with immunoSEQ multiplex PCR; TCRdb holds only in-frame clones, not every one. Of approximately 52,000 clones in the sample, about 90% were seen once. What was sequenced was peripheral blood. Receptors originate from a human donor with active COVID-19. The donor label of this sample is uncertain. Both conserved end residues are part of each CDR3. The D gene is left open where the match is weak. Not all rows give a size; the values are once, few, many and, for expanded clones, a class.

D	V	J	size	length	CDR3	DNA
.	TRBV4-3	TRBJ1-3	.	16	CASSQDSGGSGNTIYF	TGCGCCAGCAGCCAAGATTCGGGGGGCTCTGGAAACACCATATATTTT
.	TRBV18	TRBJ2-3	.	14	CASSPQTSTDTQYF	TGTGCCAGCTCACCACAAACTAGCACAGATACGCAGTATTTT
.	TRBV4-3	TRBJ2-5	.	15	CASSQDFGGRGAQYF	TGCGCCAGCAGCCAAGATTTTGGGGGGAGGGGGGCCCAGTACTTC
TRBD1	TRBV6-5	TRBJ2-1	.	15	CASSFQGQGYNEQFF	TGTGCCAGCAGTTTCCAGGGACAGGGGTACAATGAGCAGTTCTTC
.	TRBV4-1	TRBJ2-3	.	14	CASSRSGYTDTQYF	TGCGCCAGCAGCCGGAGCGGCTACACAGATACGCAGTATTTT
TRBD1	TRBV6-5	TRBJ2-4	.	15	CASLGQGVAKNIQYF	TGTGCCAGCTTGGGACAGGGAGTAGCCAAAAACATTCAGTACTTC
.	TRBV5-5	TRBJ2-5	.	17	CASSLGTGLDSQETQYF	TGTGCCAGCAGCTTGGGGACGGGACTCGACTCCCAAGAGACCCAGTACTTC
.	TRBV5-1	TRBJ2-7	.	14	CASSLGSNTGEQYF	TGCGCCAGCAGCTTGGGGTCAAATACGGGGGAGCAGTACTTC
TRBD2	TRBV7-3	TRBJ2-2	.	16	CASSYSGTSGTGELFF	TGTGCCAGCAGCTATTCCGGGACTAGCGGTACCGGGGAGCTGTTTTTT
TRBD1	TRBV27	TRBJ2-7	.	15	CASSSQGAGDYEQYF	TGTGCCAGCAGTTCACAGGGGGCCGGGGACTACGAGCAGTACTTC
TRBD2	TRBV28	TRBJ2-7	.	14	CASNPPGLAGEQYF	TGTGCCAGCAATCCACCGGGACTAGCTGGCGAGCAGTACTTC
TRBD1	TRBV18	TRBJ1-2	.	14	CASSGQGKGYGYTF	TGTGCCAGCTCAGGACAGGGGAAGGGCTATGGCTACACCTTC
.	TRBV19	TRBJ2-2	few	14	CASNPVRGSGELFF	TGTGCCAGTAACCCCGTTAGGGGGTCCGGGGAGCTGTTTTTT